This T cell receptor beta chain was retrieved from a study of T-cell memory formation after mild COVID-19. Study context: The TCR clusters were mostly specific to one donor.

V dropped 5 bases and J dropped 9 bases, with 18 bases sitting between them. In germline, CDR1 is SGHRS, CDR2 YFSETQ. This CDR3 is built from 14 residues. TCRdb re-analysed the 5' RACE reads in MiXCR, keeping a single row per CDR3 protein. The sample consists of around 510,000 distinct CDR3 sequences, about a fifth of them appearing once. V usage is TRBV5-1 and J usage is TRBJ2-1; maybe TRBD2 (5 bases). Sequenced material: PBMCs or a T cell subset sorted from them (not recorded which). The origin of this receptor is an adult woman who had mild COVID-19 (a few samples of this study predate the infection). Cell type and time point are not known. The CDR3 sequence is CASRASEKRGEQFF. The CDR3 DNA sequence: TGCGCCAGCAGGGCGTCGGAGAAACGGGGTGAGCAGTTCTTC. The complete variable domain, with remaining parts taken from reference TRBV5-1 and TRBJ2-1, reads KAGVTQTPRYLIKTRGQQVTLSCSPISGHRSVSWYQQTPGQGLQFLFEYFSETQRNKGNFPGRFSGRQFSNSRSEMNVSTLELGDSALYLCASRASEKRGEQFFGPGTRLTVL.